The clone carrying this T cell receptor (beta chain) was observed a few times. Each CDR3 protein gets one entry after TCRdb re-called the 5' RACE reads with MiXCR. The repertoire consists of about 84,000 distinct CDR3 sequences, with under 13% occurring once and the leading ten covering 1.8%. The record originates from a study of neurological immune-mediated disorders. The V end lost 4 bases, the J end lost 8 bases, and 14 bases lay between the germline ends. CDR3 size: 13 residues. The chain uses TRBV12-3 or TRBV12-4 and TRBJ1-2; D might be TRBD1 (5 bases). The TCR originated in a man between 35 and 55 years old in good health. The sample consisted of PBMCs. CDR3 amino acids: CASSSGGNGGYTF. CDR3 in DNA: TGTGCCAGCAGTTCTGGGGGTAACGGCGGCTACACCTTC.